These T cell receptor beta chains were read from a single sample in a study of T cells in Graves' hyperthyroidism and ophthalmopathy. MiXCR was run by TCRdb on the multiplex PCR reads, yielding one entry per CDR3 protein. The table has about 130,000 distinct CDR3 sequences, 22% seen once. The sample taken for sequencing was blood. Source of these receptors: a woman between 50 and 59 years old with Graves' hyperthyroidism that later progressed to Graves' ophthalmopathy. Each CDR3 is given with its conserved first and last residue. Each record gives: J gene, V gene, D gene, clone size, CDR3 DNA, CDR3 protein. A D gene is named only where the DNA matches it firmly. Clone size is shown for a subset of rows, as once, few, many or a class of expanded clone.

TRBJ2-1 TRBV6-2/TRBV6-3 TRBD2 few TGTGCCAGCCTCAGGAGCGGGAGGGCCAATGAGCAGTTCTTC CASLRSGRANEQFF
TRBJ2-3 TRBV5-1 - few TGCGCCAGCAGCTTGGAAGGGGGTGATGATACGCAGTATTTT CASSLEGGDDTQYF
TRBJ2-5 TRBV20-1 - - TGCAGTGCTAGGAAGGGGGAGGGGCGGGAGACCCAGTACTTC CSARKGEGRETQYF
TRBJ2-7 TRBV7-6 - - TGTGCCAGCAGCTTAGGGACAGACACCTACGAGCAGTACTTC CASSLGTDTYEQYF
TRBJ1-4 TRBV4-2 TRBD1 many TGTGCCAGCAGCCAAGATGGGCGGACAGGGTATGCAACTAATGAAAAACTGTTTTTT CASSQDGRTGYATNEKLFF
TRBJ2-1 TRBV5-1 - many TGCGCCAGCAGCTCCCGGGCCCAAGGAAATGAGCAGTTCTTC CASSSRAQGNEQFF
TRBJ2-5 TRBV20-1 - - TGCAGCGCGGGATTCGGAGAGACCCAGTACTTC CSAGFGETQYF
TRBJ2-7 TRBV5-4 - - TGTGCCAGCAGCTTGCGGGATTCCTACGAGCAGTACTTC CASSLRDSYEQYF
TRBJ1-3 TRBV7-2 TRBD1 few TGTGCCAGCAGCTTAAGGGGGACAGGGATGGGAAACACCATATATTTT CASSLRGTGMGNTIYF
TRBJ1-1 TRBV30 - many TGTGCCTGGAGGGGGGACACCCTGAACACTGAAGCTTTCTTT CAWRGDTLNTEAFF